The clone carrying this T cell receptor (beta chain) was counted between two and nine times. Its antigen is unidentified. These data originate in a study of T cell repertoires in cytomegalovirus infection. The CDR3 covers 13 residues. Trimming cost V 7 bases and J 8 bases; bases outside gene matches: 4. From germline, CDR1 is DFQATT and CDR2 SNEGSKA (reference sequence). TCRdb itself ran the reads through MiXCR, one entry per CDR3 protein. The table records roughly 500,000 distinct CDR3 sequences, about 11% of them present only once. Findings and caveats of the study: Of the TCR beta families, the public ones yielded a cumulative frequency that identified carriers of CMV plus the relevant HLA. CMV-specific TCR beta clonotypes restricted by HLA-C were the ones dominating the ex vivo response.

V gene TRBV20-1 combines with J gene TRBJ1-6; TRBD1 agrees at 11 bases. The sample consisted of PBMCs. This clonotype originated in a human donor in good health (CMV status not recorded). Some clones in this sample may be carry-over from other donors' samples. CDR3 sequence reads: CSGKGQGDSPLHF. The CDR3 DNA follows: TGCAGTGGAAAGGGACAGGGGGATTCACCCCTCCACTTT.